One sample yielded the 5 T cell receptor beta chains listed below, sequenced in a study of T cell responses to AZD1222 COVID-19 vaccine. TCRdb's table, derived via immunoSEQ multiplex PCR, lists solely in-frame clones and lacks some. The sample comprises some 150,000 clones, roughly 88% of which are singletons, and around 15% rests with the top ten. Material: peripheral blood, obtained on day 0 of AZD1222 vaccination. The receptor source for this set is an adult in good health.

This clone was counted once. V is TRBV19 and J is TRBJ2-2; maybe TRBD2 (6 bases). Germline V CDR1 and CDR2: LNHDA, SQIVND (reference sequence). The CDR3 is 13 residues long. The ends were cut back, 1 base at V and 8 bases at J, with 8 bases in the middle. The CDR3 coding sequence is TGTGCCAGTAGTATAGCGGGGGAGGGGGAGCTGTTTTTT. It yields the protein CASSIAGEGELFF.

The chain employs TRBV2 and TRBJ1-6; tentatively, D is TRBD1 (6 bases). CDR1 and CDR2 (germline): SNHLY, FYNNEI. V was shortened by 3 bases and J by 10 bases, with 7 bases between the two germline ends. The CDR3 length is 12 residues. This chain's CDR3 is CASSEGGSPLHF. The CDR3 coding sequence is TGTGCCAGCAGTGAGGGGGGCTCACCCCTCCACTTT. Full variable domain (rest looked up from reference TRBV2 and TRBJ1-6): EPEVTQTPSHQVTQMGQEVILRCVPISNHLYFYWYRQILGQKVEFLVSFYNNEISEKSEIFDDQFSVERPDGSNFTLKIRSTKLEDSAMYFCASSEGGSPLHFGNGTRLTVT.

The chain links TRBV28 to TRBJ2-3; TRBD2 aligns across 8 bases. The germline V gene has CDR1 MDHEN and CDR2 SYDVKM. The CDR3 consists of 13 residues. The CDR3 loop is CVTLAAYTDTQYF. As DNA, the CDR3 is TGTGTAACACTAGCGGCTTACACAGATACGCAGTATTTT.

The chain carries TRBV28 and TRBJ1-1; no clear D. V was trimmed by 5 bases and J by 3 bases, leaving 13 bases between them. Germline-derived CDR1 and CDR2 are MDHEN and SYDVKM. This CDR3 spans 14 amino acids. The CDR3: CASSLRTDHTEAFF. In DNA, the CDR3 is TGTGCCAGCAGTCTCAGGACCGATCACACTGAAGCTTTCTTT.

The J gene is TRBJ1-4, the V gene TRBV18; D is perhaps TRBD1 (5 bases). Germline assignment: CDR1 KGHSH and CDR2 LQKENI. Between the trimmed V and J ends, which lost 1 base and 8 bases, there was a span of 14 bases. The CDR3 runs 15 residues. CDR3 bases: TGTGCCAGCTCACCACAGGGGTCTGTCGACGAAAAACTGTTTTTT. Encoded protein: CASSPQGSVDEKLFF.